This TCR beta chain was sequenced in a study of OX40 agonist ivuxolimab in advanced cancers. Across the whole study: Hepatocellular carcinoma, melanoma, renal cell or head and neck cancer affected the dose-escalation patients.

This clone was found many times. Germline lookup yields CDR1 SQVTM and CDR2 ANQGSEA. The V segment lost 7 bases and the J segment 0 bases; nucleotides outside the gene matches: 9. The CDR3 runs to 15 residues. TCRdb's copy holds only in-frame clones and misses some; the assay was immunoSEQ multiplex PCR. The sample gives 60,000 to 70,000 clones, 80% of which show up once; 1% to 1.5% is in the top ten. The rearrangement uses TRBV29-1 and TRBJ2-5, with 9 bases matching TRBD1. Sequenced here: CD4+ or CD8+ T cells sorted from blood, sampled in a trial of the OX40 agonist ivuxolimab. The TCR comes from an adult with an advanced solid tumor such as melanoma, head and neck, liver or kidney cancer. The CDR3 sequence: CSGAGTGRYQETQYF. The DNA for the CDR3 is TGCAGCGGGGCCGGGACAGGGAGGTACCAAGAGACCCAGTACTTC.